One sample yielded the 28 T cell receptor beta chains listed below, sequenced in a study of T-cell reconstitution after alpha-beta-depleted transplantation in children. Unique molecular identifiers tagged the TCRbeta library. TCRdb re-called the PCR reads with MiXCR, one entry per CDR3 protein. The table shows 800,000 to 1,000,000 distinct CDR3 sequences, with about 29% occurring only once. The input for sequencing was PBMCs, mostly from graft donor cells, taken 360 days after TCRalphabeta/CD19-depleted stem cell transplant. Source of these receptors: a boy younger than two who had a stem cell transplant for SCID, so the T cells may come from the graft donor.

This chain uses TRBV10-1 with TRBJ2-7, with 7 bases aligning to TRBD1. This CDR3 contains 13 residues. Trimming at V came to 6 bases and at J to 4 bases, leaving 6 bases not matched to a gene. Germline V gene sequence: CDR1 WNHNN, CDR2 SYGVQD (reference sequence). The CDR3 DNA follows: TGCGCCAGCAGGGACCGACAGGGATACGAGCAGTACTTC. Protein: CASRDRQGYEQYF.

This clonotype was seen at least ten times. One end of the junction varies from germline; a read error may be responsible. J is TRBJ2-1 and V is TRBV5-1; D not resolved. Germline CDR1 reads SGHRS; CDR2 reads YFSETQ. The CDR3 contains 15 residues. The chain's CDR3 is CASSLWAGSYNEQFF. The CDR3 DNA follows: TGTGCCAGCAGCTTGTGGGCAGGTTCCTACAATGAGCAGTTCTTC.

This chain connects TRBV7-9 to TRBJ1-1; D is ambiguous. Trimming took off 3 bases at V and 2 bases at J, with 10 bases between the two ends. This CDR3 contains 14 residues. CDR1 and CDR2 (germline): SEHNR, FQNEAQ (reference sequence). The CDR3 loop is CASSLVIDNTEAFF. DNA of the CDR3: TGTGCCAGCAGCTTGGTCATCGACAACACTGAAGCTTTCTTT.

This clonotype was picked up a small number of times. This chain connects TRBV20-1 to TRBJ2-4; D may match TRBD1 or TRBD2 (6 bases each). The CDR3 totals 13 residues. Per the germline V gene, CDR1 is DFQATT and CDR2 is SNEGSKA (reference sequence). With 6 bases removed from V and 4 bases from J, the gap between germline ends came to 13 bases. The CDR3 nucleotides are TGCAGTGCCCGTCTAGGGGGGAAAAACATTCAGTACTTC. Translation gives CSARLGGKNIQYF.

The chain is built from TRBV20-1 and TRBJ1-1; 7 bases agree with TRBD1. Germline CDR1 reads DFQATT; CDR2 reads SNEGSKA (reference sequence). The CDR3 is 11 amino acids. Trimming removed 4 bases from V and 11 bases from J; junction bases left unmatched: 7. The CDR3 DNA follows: TGCAGTGCTAAAGTTCAGGGGGAGGCTTTCTTT. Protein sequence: CSAKVQGEAFF.

The CDR3 reads CASSFSLANDEQFF. CDR3 sequence (DNA): TGTGCCAGCAGTTTCTCACTAGCGAACGATGAGCAGTTCTTC. V and J are TRBV6-2 or TRBV6-3 and TRBJ2-1; 7 nucleotides match TRBD2. The CDR3 runs 14 residues. The V gene end was trimmed by 4 bases and the J gene end by 8 bases; junction bases not matched to a gene: 8. The germline gives CDR1 MNHEY, CDR2 SVGEGT.

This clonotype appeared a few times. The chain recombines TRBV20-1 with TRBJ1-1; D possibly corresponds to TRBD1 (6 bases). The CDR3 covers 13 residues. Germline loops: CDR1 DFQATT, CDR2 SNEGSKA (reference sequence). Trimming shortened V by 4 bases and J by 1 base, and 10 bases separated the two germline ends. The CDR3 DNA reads TGCAGTGCTACAAAAGGGGGGAACACTGAAGCTTTCTTT. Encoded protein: CSATKGGNTEAFF.

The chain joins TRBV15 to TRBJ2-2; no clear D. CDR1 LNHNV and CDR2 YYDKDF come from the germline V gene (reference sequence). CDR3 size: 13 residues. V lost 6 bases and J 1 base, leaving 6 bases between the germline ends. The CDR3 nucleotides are TGTGCCACCAGTGCGGTGAACACCGGGGAGCTGTTTTTT. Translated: CATSAVNTGELFF.

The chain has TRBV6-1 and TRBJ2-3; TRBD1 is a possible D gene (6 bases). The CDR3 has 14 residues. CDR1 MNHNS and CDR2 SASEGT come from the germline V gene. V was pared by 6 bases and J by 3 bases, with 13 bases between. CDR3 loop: CASSWGPGTDTQYF. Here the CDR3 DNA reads TGTGCCAGCAGCTGGGGGCCAGGGACAGATACGCAGTATTTT.

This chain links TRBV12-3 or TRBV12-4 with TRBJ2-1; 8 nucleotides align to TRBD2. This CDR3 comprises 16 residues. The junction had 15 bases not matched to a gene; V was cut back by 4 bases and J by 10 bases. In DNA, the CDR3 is TGTGCCAGCAGTTCAAGCGGGGGCGCTGGGCGCGAGGAGCAGTTCTTC. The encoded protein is CASSSSGGAGREEQFF.

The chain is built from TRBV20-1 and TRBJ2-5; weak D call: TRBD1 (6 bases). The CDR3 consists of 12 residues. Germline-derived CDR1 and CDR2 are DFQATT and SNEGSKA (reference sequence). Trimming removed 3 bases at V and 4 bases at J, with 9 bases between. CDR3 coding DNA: TGCAGTGCTAGTTCGACAGGAGAGACCCAGTACTTC. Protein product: CSASSTGETQYF.

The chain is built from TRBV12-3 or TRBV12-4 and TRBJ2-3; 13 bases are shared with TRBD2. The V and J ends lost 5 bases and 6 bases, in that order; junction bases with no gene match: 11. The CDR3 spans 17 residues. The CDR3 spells CASSPGLAGREEDTQYF. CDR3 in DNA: TGTGCCAGCAGTCCGGGACTAGCGGGGAGGGAGGAGGATACGCAGTATTTT.

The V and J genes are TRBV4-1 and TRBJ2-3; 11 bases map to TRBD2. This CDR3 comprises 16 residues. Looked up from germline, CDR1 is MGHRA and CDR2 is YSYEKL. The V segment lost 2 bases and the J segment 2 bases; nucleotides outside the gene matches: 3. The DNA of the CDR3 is TGCGCCAGCAGCCAATGGACTAGCGGGTCCACAGATACGCAGTATTTT. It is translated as CASSQWTSGSTDTQYF.

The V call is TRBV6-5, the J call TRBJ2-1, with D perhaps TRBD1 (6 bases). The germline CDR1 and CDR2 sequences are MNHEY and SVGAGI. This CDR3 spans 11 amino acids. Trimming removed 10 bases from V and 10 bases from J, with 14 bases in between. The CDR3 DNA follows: TGTGCCACCCTAACCGGGACAGAGCAGTTCTTC. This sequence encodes CATLTGTEQFF.

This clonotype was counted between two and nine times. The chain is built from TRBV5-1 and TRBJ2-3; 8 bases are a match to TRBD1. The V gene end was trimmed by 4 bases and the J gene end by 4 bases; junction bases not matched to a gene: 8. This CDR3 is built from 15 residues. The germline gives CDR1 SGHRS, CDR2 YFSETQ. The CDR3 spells CASSPWTGTADTQYF. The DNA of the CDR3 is TGCGCCAGCAGCCCTTGGACAGGGACGGCAGATACGCAGTATTTT. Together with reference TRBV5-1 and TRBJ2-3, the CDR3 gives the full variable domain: KAGVTQTPRYLIKTRGQQVTLSCSPISGHRSVSWYQQTPGQGLQFLFEYFSETQRNKGNFPGRFSGRQFSNSRSEMNVSTLELGDSALYLCASSPWTGTADTQYFGPGTRLTVL.

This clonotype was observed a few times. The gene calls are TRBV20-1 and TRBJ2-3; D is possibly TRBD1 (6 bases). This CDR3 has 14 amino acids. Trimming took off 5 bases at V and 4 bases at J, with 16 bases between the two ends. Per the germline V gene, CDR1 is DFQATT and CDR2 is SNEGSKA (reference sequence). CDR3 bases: TGCAGTGCTGCCCAGGGGCTAGCAGCAGATACGCAGTATTTT. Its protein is CSAAQGLAADTQYF.

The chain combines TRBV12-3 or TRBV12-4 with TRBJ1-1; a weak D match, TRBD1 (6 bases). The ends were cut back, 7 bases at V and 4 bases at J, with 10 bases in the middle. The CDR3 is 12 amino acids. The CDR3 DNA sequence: TGTGCCAGCATACAGGGAGGCACTGAAGCTTTCTTT. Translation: CASIQGGTEAFF.

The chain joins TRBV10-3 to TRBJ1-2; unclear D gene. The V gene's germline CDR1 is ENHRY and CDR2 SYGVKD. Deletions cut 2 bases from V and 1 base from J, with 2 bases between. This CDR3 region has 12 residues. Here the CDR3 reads CAISEGNYGYTF. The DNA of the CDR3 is TGTGCCATCAGTGAGGGTAACTATGGCTACACCTTC.

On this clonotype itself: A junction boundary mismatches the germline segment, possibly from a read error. The CDR3 loop is CASSWTGPEETKYF. The CDR3 region has the DNA TGTGCCAGCAGTTGGACAGGACCTGAAGAGACCAAGTACTTC. The chain is built from TRBV27 and TRBJ2-5; 7 bases are a match to TRBD1. CDR3 size: 14 residues. The V gene's germline CDR1 is MNHEY and CDR2 SMNVEV (reference sequence).

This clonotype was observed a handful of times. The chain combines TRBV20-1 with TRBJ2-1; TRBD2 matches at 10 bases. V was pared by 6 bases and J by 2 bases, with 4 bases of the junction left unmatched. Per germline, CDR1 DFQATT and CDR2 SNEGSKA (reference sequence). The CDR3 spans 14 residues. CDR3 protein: CSAQRGGPYNEQFF. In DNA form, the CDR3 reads TGCAGTGCCCAGCGGGGGGGACCCTACAATGAGCAGTTCTTC.

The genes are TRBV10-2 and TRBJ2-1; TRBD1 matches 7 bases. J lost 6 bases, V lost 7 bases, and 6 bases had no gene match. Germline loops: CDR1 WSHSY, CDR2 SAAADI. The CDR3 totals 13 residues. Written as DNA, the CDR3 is TGCGCCAGCACCCTACCAGGGGGCAATGAGCAGTTCTTC. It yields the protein CASTLPGGNEQFF.

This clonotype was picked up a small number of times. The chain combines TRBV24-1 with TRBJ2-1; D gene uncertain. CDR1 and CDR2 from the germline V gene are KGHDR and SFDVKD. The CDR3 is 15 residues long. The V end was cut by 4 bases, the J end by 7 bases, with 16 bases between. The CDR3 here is CATSDPHIPQNEQFF. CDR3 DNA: TGTGCCACCAGTGACCCCCATATTCCTCAGAATGAGCAGTTCTTC.

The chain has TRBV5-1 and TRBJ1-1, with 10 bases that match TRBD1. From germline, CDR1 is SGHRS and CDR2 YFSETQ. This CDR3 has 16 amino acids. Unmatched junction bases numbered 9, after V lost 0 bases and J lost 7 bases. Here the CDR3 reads CASSLVRTGGVGEAFF. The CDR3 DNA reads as TGCGCCAGCAGCTTGGTTCGGACAGGGGGGGTAGGTGAAGCTTTCTTT.

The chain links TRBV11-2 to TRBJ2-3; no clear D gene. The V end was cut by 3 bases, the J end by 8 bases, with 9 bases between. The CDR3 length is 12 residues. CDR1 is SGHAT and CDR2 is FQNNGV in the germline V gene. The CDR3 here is CASSFIGRTQYF. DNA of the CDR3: TGTGCCAGCAGCTTCATAGGGCGTACGCAGTATTTT.

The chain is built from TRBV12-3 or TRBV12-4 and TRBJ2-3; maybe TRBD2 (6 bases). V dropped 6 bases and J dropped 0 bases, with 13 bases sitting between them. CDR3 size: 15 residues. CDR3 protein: CASSYTGESTDTQYF. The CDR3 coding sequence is TGTGCCAGCAGCTATACGGGGGAAAGCACAGATACGCAGTATTTT.

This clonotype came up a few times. CDR3 coding DNA: TGTGCCAGCAGCTTAGGACCGTGGGAGACCCAGTACTTC. This codes for CASSLGPWETQYF. The rearrangement links TRBV7-2 to TRBJ2-5, with no clear D. Germline loops: CDR1 SGHTA, CDR2 FQGNSA. Trimming left V 1 base short and J 5 bases short, with 8 bases between. The CDR3 has 13 amino acids.

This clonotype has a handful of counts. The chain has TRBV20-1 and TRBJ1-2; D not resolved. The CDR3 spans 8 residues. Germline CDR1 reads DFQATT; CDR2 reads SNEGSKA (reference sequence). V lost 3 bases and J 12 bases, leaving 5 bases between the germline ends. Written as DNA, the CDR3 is TGCAGTGCTAGCGCACACACCTTC. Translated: CSASAHTF.

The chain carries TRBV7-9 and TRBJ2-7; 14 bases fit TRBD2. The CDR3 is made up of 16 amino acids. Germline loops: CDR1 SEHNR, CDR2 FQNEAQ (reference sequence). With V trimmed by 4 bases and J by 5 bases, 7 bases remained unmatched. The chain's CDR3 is CASSYRAGLAGDEQYF. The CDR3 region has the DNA TGTGCCAGCAGCTATCGAGCGGGACTAGCGGGGGACGAGCAGTACTTC. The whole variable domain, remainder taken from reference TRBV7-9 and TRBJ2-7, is DTGVSQNPRHKITKRGQNVTFRCDPISEHNRLYWYRQTLGQGPEFLTYFQNEAQLEKSRLLSDRFSAERPKGSFSTLEIQRTEQGDSAMYLCASSYRAGLAGDEQYFGPGTRLTVT.